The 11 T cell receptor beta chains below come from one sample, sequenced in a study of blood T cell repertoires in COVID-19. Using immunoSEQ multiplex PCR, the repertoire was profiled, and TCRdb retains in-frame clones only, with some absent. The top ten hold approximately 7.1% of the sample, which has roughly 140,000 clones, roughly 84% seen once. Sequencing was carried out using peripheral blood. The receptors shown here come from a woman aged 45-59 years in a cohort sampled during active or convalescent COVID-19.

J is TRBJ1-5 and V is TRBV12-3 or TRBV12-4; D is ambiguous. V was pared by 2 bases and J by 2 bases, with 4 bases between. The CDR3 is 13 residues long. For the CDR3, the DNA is TGTGCCAGCAGTTTATCCGGCAATCAGCCCCAGCATTTT. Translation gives CASSLSGNQPQHF.

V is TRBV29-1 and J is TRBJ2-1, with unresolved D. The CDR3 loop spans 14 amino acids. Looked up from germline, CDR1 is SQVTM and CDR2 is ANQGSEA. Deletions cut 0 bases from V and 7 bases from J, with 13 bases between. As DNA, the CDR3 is TGCAGCGTTGAAGACAGGATAAAATATAATGAGCAGTTCTTC. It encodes CSVEDRIKYNEQFF.

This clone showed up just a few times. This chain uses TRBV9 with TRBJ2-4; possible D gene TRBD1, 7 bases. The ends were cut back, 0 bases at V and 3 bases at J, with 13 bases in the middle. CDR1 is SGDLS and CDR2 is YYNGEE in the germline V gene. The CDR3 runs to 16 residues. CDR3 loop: CASSVGGGDSKNIQYF. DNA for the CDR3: TGTGCCAGCAGCGTAGGTGGAGGGGACAGCAAAAACATTCAGTACTTC.

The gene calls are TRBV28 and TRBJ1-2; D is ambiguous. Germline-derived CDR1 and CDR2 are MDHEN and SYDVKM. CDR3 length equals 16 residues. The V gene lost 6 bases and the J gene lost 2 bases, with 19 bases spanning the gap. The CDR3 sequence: CASSKTPSTRNYGYTF. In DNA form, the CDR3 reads TGTGCCAGCAGCAAAACCCCTTCGACAAGAAACTATGGCTACACCTTC.

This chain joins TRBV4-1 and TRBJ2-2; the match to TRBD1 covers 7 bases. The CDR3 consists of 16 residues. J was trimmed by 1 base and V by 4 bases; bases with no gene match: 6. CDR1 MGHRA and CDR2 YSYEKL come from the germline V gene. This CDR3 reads CASSRPRQGNTGELFF. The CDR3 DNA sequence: TGCGCCAGCAGCCGGCCGAGACAGGGGAACACCGGGGAGCTGTTTTTT.

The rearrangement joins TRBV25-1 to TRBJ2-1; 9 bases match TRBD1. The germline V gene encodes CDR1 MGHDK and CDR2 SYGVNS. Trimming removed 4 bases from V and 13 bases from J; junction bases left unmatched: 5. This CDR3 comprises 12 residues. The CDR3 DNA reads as TGTGCCAGCAGTGTCCGGGACAGGGAACAGTTCTTC. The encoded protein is CASSVRDREQFF.

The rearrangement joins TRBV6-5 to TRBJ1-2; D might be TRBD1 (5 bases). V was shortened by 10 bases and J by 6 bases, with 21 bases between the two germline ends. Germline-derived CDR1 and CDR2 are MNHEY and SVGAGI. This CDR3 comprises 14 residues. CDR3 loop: CANSNRPLFDGYTF. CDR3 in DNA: TGTGCCAATTCTAACAGGCCCCTTTTCGATGGCTACACCTTC.

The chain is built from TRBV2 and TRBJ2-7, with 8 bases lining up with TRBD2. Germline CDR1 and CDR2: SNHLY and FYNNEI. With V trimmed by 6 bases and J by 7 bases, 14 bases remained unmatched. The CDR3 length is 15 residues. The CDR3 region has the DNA TGTGCCAGCAGCAAACATGTTACAGCGGGGGAAGAGCAGTACTTC. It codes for CASSKHVTAGEEQYF.

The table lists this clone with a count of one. For the CDR3, the DNA is TGCGCCAGCAGCCAGGAGCCGGGACAGTTCTACGAGCAGTACTTC. Translation gives CASSQEPGQFYEQYF. The rearrangement uses TRBV4-1 and TRBJ2-7; 7 bases are a match to TRBD1. The CDR3 spans 15 residues. Germline V lookup: CDR1 MGHRA, CDR2 YSYEKL. V dropped 3 bases and J dropped 3; count of bases not matched to a gene: 8.

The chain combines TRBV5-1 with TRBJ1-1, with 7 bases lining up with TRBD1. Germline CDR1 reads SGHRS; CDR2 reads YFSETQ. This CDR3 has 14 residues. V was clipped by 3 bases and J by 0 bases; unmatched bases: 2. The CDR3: CASSWTGLNTEAFF. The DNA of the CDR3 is TGCGCCAGCAGCTGGACAGGCTTGAACACTGAAGCTTTCTTT.

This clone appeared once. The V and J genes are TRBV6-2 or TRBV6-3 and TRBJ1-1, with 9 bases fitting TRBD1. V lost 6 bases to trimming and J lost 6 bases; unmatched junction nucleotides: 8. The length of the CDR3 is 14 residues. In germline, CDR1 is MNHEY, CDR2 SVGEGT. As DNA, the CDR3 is TGTGCCAGCAGCCGCCCTACAGGGGGCGCTGAAGCTTTCTTT. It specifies CASSRPTGGAEAFF.